This TCR beta chain was identified during a study of CD8 T cells in ankylosing spondylitis. Study-wide findings and caveats: Made up of under 10 highly homologous variants, a TCR beta motif appeared characteristic of ankylosing spondylitis blood. Reportedly, disease-linked clones are significantly enriched in ankylosing spondylitis patients' matched synovial fluid. Reports of some motif variants in reactive arthritis synovial fluid and blood predate this one. Disease-associated clonotypes exhibited CD8+ identity and were relatively infrequent in peripheral blood.

V dropped 2 bases and J dropped 4 bases, with 11 bases sitting between them. Germline CDR1 MNHEY, CDR2 SVGAGI. The CDR3 runs 14 residues. To note about this clonotype: Its antigen is not identified.

Making use of molecular barcodes, quantitative 5'-RACE generated TCR beta libraries. In TCRdb, the 5' RACE reads were re-called with MiXCR into one record per CDR3 protein. This table has about 450,000 distinct CDR3 sequences, 26% appearing once. The chain recombines TRBV6-5 with TRBJ2-5; unclear D gene. The sequenced sample consisted of blood, either unsorted or a sorted T cell fraction (not recorded which). This clonotype originated in a male donor with ankylosing spondylitis. CDR3: CASSYHQTRETQYF. The CDR3, as DNA: TGTGCCAGCAGTTACCACCAGACCAGAGAGACCCAGTACTTC.